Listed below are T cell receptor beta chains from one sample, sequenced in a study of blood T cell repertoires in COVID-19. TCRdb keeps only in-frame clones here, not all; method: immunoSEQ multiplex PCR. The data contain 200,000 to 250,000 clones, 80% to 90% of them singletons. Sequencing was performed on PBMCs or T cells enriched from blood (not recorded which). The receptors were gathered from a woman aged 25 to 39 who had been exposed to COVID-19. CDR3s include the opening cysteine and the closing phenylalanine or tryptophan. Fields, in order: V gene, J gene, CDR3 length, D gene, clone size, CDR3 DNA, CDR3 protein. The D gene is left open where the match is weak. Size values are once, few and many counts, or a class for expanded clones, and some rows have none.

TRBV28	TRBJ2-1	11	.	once	TGTGCCAGCAGTCCACTCAATGAGCAGTTCTTC	CASSPLNEQFF
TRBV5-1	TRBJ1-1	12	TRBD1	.	TGCGCCAGCAGTCTGACAGGGCGTGAAGCTTTCTTT	CASSLTGREAFF
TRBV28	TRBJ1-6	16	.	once	TGTGCCAGCAGTTTCCCGACAGGCTCCTATAATTCACCCCTCCACTTT	CASSFPTGSYNSPLHF
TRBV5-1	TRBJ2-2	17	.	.	TGCGCCAGCAGCTTGCCCGAGAGGAGGGGGCGTACCGGGGAGCTGTTTTTT	CASSLPERRGRTGELFF
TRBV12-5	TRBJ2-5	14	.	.	TGTGCTAGTGGTTTGGGCACAGACCAAGAGACCCAGTACTTC	CASGLGTDQETQYF
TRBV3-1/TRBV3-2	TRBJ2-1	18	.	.	TGTGCCAGCAGTCACGACTCAGGGGGGACGGGGCGCTACAATGAGCAGTTCTTC	CASSHDSGGTGRYNEQFF
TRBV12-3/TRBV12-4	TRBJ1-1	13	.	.	TGTGCCAGCAGTTTGAGGGCGCACACTGAAGCTTTCTTT	CASSLRAHTEAFF
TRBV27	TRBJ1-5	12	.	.	TGTGCCAGCAGACAATTGGATCAGCCCCAGCATTTT	CASRQLDQPQHF
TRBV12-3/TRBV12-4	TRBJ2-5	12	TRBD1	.	TGTGCCAGCCGCGGGACAGGAGAGACCCAGTACTTC	CASRGTGETQYF
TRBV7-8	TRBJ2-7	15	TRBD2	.	TGTGCCAGCAGCTTATCGTCTAGCGGGAGCTACGAGCAGTACTTC	CASSLSSSGSYEQYF
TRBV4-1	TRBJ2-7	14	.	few	TGCGCCAGCAGCCAAGATCCGGGTTCCTACGAGCAGTACTTC	CASSQDPGSYEQYF
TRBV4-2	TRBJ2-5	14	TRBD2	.	TGTGCCAGCAGCCAAGCACTAGCGAGAGAGACCCAGTACTTC	CASSQALARETQYF
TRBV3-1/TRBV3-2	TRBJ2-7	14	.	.	TGTGCCAGCACTTCCAGGTCGGGAGAAAACGAGCAGTACTTC	CASTSRSGENEQYF
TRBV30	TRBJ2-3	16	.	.	TGTGCCTGGAGTGTATGGACAGTAGGAATATCAGATACGCAGTATTTT	CAWSVWTVGISDTQYF
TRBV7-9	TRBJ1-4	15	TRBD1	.	TGTGCCAGCAGCTCTTACAGGGGTTCTAATGAAAAACTGTTTTTT	CASSSYRGSNEKLFF
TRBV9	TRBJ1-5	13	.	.	TGTGCCAGCAGCGTCACAGGTAAACAGCCCCAGCATTTT	CASSVTGKQPQHF
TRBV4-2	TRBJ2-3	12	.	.	TGTGCCAGCAGCCAAGTTGCGGATACGCAGTATTTT	CASSQVADTQYF
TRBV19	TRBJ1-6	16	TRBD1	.	TGTGCCAGTAGTACTTGGACCGGGACAGGGACCTCACCCCTCCACTTT	CASSTWTGTGTSPLHF
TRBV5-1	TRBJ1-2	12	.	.	TGCGCCAGCAGCCCAAGACTGGATGGCTACACCTTC	CASSPRLDGYTF
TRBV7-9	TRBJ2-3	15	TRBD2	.	TGTGCCAGCAGCCCCTTAGCGGGAGCCCCAGATACGCAGTATTTT	CASSPLAGAPDTQYF
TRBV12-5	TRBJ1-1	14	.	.	TGTGCTAGTGGTTTGAACGGTCTGAACACTGAAGCTTTCTTT	CASGLNGLNTEAFF
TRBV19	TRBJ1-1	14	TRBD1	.	TGTGCCAGTACTATGGACAGGGGGAACACTGAAGCTTTCTTT	CASTMDRGNTEAFF
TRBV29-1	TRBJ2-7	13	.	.	TGCAGCGTCCGGACAGCCACAAACTACGAGCAGTACTTC	CSVRTATNYEQYF
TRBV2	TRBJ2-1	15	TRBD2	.	TGTGCCAGCAGTGAGGTGACTAGCGGAAACAATGAGCAGTTCTTC	CASSEVTSGNNEQFF
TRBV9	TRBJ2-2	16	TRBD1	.	TGTGCCAGCAGCGTAGGAGGGACAGGAATCACCGGGGAGCTGTTTTTT	CASSVGGTGITGELFF
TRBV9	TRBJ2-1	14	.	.	TGTGCCAGCAGCGTCCGTGGGAGCGACAATGAGCAGTTCTTC	CASSVRGSDNEQFF
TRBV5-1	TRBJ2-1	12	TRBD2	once	TGCGCCAGCAGCTCAAGACTAGCGGGGGAGTTCTTC	CASSSRLAGEFF
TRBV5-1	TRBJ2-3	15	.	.	TGCGCCAGCAGCCCCACGGATCGGGGGAGGGATACGCAGTATTTT	CASSPTDRGRDTQYF
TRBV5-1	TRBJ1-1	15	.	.	TGCGCCAGCAGCTTGGCCCTGGGAGGGAACACTGAAGCTTTCTTT	CASSLALGGNTEAFF
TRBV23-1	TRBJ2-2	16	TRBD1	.	TGCGCCAGCACCCTAAGACAGGGGGTTGGCACCGGGGAGCTGTTTTTT	CASTLRQGVGTGELFF
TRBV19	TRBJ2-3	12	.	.	TGTGCCAGTAGTATGGCCACAGATACGCAGTATTTT	CASSMATDTQYF
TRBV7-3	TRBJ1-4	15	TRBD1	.	TGTGCCAGCAGCTTGACAGGGACCGCTAATGAAAAACTGTTTTTT	CASSLTGTANEKLFF
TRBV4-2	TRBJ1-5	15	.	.	TGTGCCAGCAGCCAAGAAGGCAGGGACAATCAGCCCCAGCATTTT	CASSQEGRDNQPQHF
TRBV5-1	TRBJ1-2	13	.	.	TGCGCCAGCAGCTTGGCTCAGGGATATGGCTACACCTTC	CASSLAQGYGYTF
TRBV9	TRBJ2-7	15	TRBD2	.	TGTGCCAGCAGCGTAGGGGGACTAGCGGACTACGAGCAGTACTTC	CASSVGGLADYEQYF
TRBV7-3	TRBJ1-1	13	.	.	TGTGCCAGCAGCCCCACGAGGAACACTGAAGCTTTCTTT	CASSPTRNTEAFF
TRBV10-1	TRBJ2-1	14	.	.	TGCGCCAGCAGTCGGACCCCCGGCGGGTATGAGCAGTTCTTC	CASSRTPGGYEQFF
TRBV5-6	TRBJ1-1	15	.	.	TGTGCCAGCAGCTTGGGGGCCAGAATGGACACTGAAGCTTTCTTT	CASSLGARMDTEAFF
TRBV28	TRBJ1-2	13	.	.	TGTGCCAGCAGTTTTGGACTGCGCTATGGCTACACCTTC	CASSFGLRYGYTF
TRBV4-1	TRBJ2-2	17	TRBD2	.	TGCGCCAGCAAAGGGGGACTAGCGGGTCCTTCGGCCGGGGAGCTGTTTTTT	CASKGGLAGPSAGELFF
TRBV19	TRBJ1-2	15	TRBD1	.	TGTGCCAGTAGTACCTCTCCCGGGACAGGGAATGGCTACACCTTC	CASSTSPGTGNGYTF
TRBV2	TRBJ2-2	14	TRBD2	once	TGTGCCAGCAGTCTAGCGGGAGAAGTCGGGGAGCTGTTTTTT	CASSLAGEVGELFF
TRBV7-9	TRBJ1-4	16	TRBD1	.	TGTGCCAGCAGCTTAGAGACAGGGGAAATGAATGAAAAACTGTTTTTT	CASSLETGEMNEKLFF
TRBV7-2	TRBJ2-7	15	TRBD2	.	TGTGCCAGCAGCCCGCCGGGAGGACGGGCCTACGAGCAGTACTTC	CASSPPGGRAYEQYF
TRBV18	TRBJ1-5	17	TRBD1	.	TGTGCCAGCTCACCGTTCAGGGGGCGCGCAGACAATCAGCCCCAGCATTTT	CASSPFRGRADNQPQHF
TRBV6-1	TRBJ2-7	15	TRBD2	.	TGTGCCAGCAGTGAGGCCCTAGCGGGGGGCTACGAGCAGTACTTC	CASSEALAGGYEQYF
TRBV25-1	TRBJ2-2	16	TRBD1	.	TGTGCCAGCAGTGGACAGGGGGCGCGTGTAACCGGGGAGCTGTTTTTT	CASSGQGARVTGELFF
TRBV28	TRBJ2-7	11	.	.	TGTGCCAGCAGTCGGTTCCCCGAGCAGTACTTC	CASSRFPEQYF
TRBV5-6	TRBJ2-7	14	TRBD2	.	TGTGCCAGCAGCTGGGGACGGGGGGCCTACGAGCAGTACTTC	CASSWGRGAYEQYF
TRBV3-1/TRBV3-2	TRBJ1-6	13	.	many	TGTGCCAGCAGGGGGGGGTCTTTGGGGCCCCTCCACTTT	CASRGGSLGPLHF
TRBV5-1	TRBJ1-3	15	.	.	TGCGCCAGCAGCTCCGACGGGTATACTGGAAACACCATATATTTT	CASSSDGYTGNTIYF
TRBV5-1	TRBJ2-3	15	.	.	TGCGCCAGCGCAGCCTCCACCGCAGGGCTGGATACGCAGTATTTT	CASAASTAGLDTQYF
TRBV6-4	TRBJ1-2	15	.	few	TGTGCCGGCAACTCGAGGGGACACGTAAACTATGGCTACACCTTC	CAGNSRGHVNYGYTF